These 17 T cell receptor beta chains originate from one sample sequenced in a study of long-term antiretroviral therapy in people with HIV. At the survey level, the v3.0 immunoSEQ assay was run. Clones were sequenced by immunoSEQ multiplex PCR, and TCRdb holds only the in-frame ones, with some missing. The sample carries more than 20,000 clones, about four fifths recorded once. Sequences were derived from unsorted PBMCs, sampled 0.5 years before starting antiretroviral therapy. The receptors were gathered from a man aged 35-49 years with HIV.

The chain couples TRBV19 to TRBJ1-6, with 7 bases lining up with TRBD1. V gave up 6 bases and J gave up 0 bases; unmatched junction bases: 8. The CDR3 runs 17 residues. Germline V CDR1 and CDR2: LNHDA, SQIVND (reference sequence). CDR3: CASRRDSGSSYNSPLHF. The CDR3 DNA reads TGTGCCAGTAGACGGGACAGCGGGAGCTCCTATAATTCACCCCTCCACTTT.

The rearrangement uses TRBV6-5 and TRBJ1-5, with D maybe TRBD1 (5 bases). Germline assignment: CDR1 MNHEY and CDR2 SVGAGI. This CDR3 has 13 residues. The V end was cut by 4 bases, the J end by 4 bases, with 8 bases between. CDR3 protein: CASSLQVNQPQHF. The DNA of the CDR3 is TGTGCCAGCAGTTTACAGGTAAATCAGCCCCAGCATTTT.

This clone was seen a handful of times. This chain uses TRBV7-8 with TRBJ1-6; 7 positions match TRBD1. Germline V lookup: CDR1 SGHVS, CDR2 FQNEAQ. The V segment lost 2 bases and the J segment 7 bases; nucleotides outside the gene matches: 5. The CDR3 spans 15 residues. The CDR3 sequence is CASSLSQGKNSPLHF. The CDR3 coding sequence is TGTGCCAGCAGCTTATCACAGGGGAAGAATTCACCCCTCCACTTT. Filled out from reference TRBV7-8 and TRBJ1-6, the complete variable domain reads GAGVSQSPRYKVAKRGQDVALRCDPISGHVSLFWYQQALGQGPEFLTYFQNEAQLDKSGLPSDRFFAERPEGSVSTLKIQRTQQEDSAVYLCASSLSQGKNSPLHFGNGTRLTVT.

This chain links TRBV7-9 with TRBJ2-7; D gene ambiguous. The V gene lost 3 bases and the J gene lost 4 bases, with 10 bases spanning the gap. Germline CDR1 and CDR2: SEHNR and FQNEAQ (reference sequence). CDR3 length: 13 residues. The CDR3 sequence: CASSLSDGYEQYF. CDR3 nucleotides: TGTGCCAGCAGCTTGTCCGATGGGTACGAGCAGTACTTC. Full variable domain (missing parts from reference TRBV7-9 and TRBJ2-7): DTGVSQNPRHKITKRGQNVTFRCDPISEHNRLYWYRQTLGQGPEFLTYFQNEAQLEKSRLLSDRFSAERPKGSFSTLEIQRTEQGDSAMYLCASSLSDGYEQYFGPGTRLTVT.

The CDR3, as DNA: TGTGCCAGCAGCTTAGTACCCAGGGTACCCGGCGATGAGCAGTTCTTC. This encodes CASSLVPRVPGDEQFF. This chain links TRBV7-9 with TRBJ2-1; tentatively, D is TRBD1 (5 bases). This CDR3 comprises 16 residues. The V gene lost 1 base and the J gene lost 8 bases, with 18 bases spanning the gap. The germline gives CDR1 SEHNR, CDR2 FQNEAQ (reference sequence).

The genes are TRBV7-9 and TRBJ2-3; D not resolved. This CDR3 region has 18 residues. CDR1 SEHNR and CDR2 FQNEAQ come from the germline V gene (reference sequence). Trimming left V 5 bases short and J 2 bases short, with 23 bases between. Written as DNA, the CDR3 is TGTGCCAGCAGCCGCGGTCTGGACGATAGACTCTTCACAGATACGCAGTATTTT. Its translation: CASSRGLDDRLFTDTQYF.

The count of this clone is one. The V call is TRBV5-1, the J call TRBJ1-4; 7 nucleotides align to TRBD1. V was pared by 0 bases and J by 0 bases, with 8 bases of the junction left unmatched. Germline CDR1 is SGHRS and CDR2 is YFSETQ. This CDR3 comprises 18 residues. The CDR3 coding sequence is TGCGCCAGCAGCTTGGCCGGGGGACAGCGTGCAACTAATGAAAAACTGTTTTTT. It encodes CASSLAGGQRATNEKLFF. The whole variable domain, remainder taken from reference TRBV5-1 and TRBJ1-4, is KAGVTQTPRYLIKTRGQQVTLSCSPISGHRSVSWYQQTPGQGLQFLFEYFSETQRNKGNFPGRFSGRQFSNSRSEMNVSTLELGDSALYLCASSLAGGQRATNEKLFFGSGTQLSVL.

The chain is built from TRBV19 and TRBJ2-3; TRBD2 is a possible D gene (7 bases). With 5 bases removed from V and 5 bases from J, the gap between germline ends came to 17 bases. The germline gives CDR1 LNHDA, CDR2 SQIVND (reference sequence). The CDR3 contains 15 residues. The CDR3 sequence: CASSPMGGAGDTQYF. The CDR3 nucleotides read TGTGCCAGTAGTCCCATGGGGGGGGCAGGAGATACGCAGTATTTT. The full variable domain, in which reference TRBV19 and TRBJ2-3 provide the parts outside the CDR3, is DGGITQSPKYLFRKEGQNVTLSCEQNLNHDAMYWYRQDPGQGLRLIYYSQIVNDFQKGDIAEGYSVSREKKESFPLTVTSAQKNPTAFYLCASSPMGGAGDTQYFGPGTRLTVL.

This clone was seen once. The V and J genes are TRBV4-2 and TRBJ2-1, with 10 bases lining up with TRBD2. V shed 7 bases and J 9 bases; nucleotides not matched to a gene: 12. Germline V CDR1 and CDR2: LGHNA, YNFKEQ. The CDR3 extends over 15 amino acids. The CDR3 loop is CASTLASGGIGEQFF. As DNA, the CDR3 is TGTGCCAGCACCCTAGCTAGCGGGGGTATAGGTGAGCAGTTCTTC.

V usage is TRBV29-1 and J usage is TRBJ1-4; TRBD1 is a possible D gene (6 bases). V was trimmed by 7 bases and J by 3 bases, leaving 12 bases between them. CDR1 is SQVTM, CDR2 ANQGSEA, per germline. This CDR3 region has 13 residues. CDR3 coding DNA: TGCAGCGCCCGAGGGGGGTCTAATGAAAAACTGTTTTTT. This sequence encodes CSARGGSNEKLFF.

The chain uses TRBV6-1 and TRBJ1-5; a possible D gene is TRBD1 (5 bases). Per germline, CDR1 MNHNS and CDR2 SASEGT. This CDR3 has 12 amino acids. The germline V and J ends were trimmed by 6 bases and 9 bases, with 12 bases remaining between them. CDR3 residues: CASRAPGGPQHF. CDR3 coding DNA: TGTGCCAGCAGGGCTCCCGGGGGGCCCCAGCATTTT.

CDR3 sequence (DNA): TGTGCCAGCAGTTTAGGTAGGGGACGAACCTACGAGCAGTACTTC. Protein: CASSLGRGRTYEQYF. This chain links TRBV28 with TRBJ2-7; the D gene could be TRBD1 or TRBD2 (5 bases each). Germline V CDR1 and CDR2: MDHEN, SYDVKM. The CDR3 loop spans 15 amino acids. Trimming took 2 bases from V and 2 from J, leaving 13 bases between them.

The rearrangement uses TRBV15 and TRBJ1-6; tentatively, D is TRBD1 (6 bases). V was shortened by 8 bases and J by 0 bases, with 14 bases between the two germline ends. The CDR3 is 16 residues long. The germline V gene encodes CDR1 LNHNV and CDR2 YYDKDF (reference sequence). In DNA, the CDR3 is TGTGCCACCGGAGACAGGAGAAGCTCCTATAATTCACCCCTCCACTTT. Protein sequence: CATGDRRSSYNSPLHF.

For the CDR3, the DNA is TGTGCCAGTCATCGCCGGGACAACGCAGAACCCCTCCACTTT. Protein product: CASHRRDNAEPLHF. The chain employs TRBV19 and TRBJ1-6, with D perhaps matching TRBD1 (6 bases). The CDR3 has 14 residues. The V gene's germline CDR1 is LNHDA and CDR2 SQIVND (reference sequence). Deletions cut 8 bases from V and 12 bases from J, with 20 bases between.

The chain joins TRBV6-1 to TRBJ2-4; the D gene is possibly TRBD1 (5 bases). Germline CDR1 and CDR2: MNHNS and SASEGT. V was trimmed by 2 bases and J by 6 bases, leaving 8 bases between them. The CDR3 is made up of 13 amino acids. CDR3 region: CASSEPQGNIQYF. The CDR3 DNA sequence: TGTGCCAGCAGTGAACCCCAGGGAAACATTCAGTACTTC.

The rearrangement uses TRBV6-6 and TRBJ2-7; TRBD1 aligns across 9 bases. The CDR3 length is 14 residues. Germline lookup yields CDR1 MNHNY and CDR2 SVGAGI (reference sequence). Losses at the gene ends were 2 bases for V and 4 bases for J; bases not matched to a gene: 3. CDR3 sequence (DNA): TGTGCCAGCAGTTACGGGGGACAGGGTTACGAGCAGTACTTC. Protein product: CASSYGGQGYEQYF.

The chain recombines TRBV2 with TRBJ2-7, with TRBD2 matching over 10 bases. This CDR3 region has 12 residues. Germline trimming cut 11 bases from V and 3 bases from J; bases unmatched to any gene: 4. CDR1 and CDR2 from the germline V gene are SNHLY and FYNNEI. CDR3 sequence (DNA): TGTGCCGGATCTAGCGGGGGCTACGAGCAGTACTTC. This gives the protein CAGSSGGYEQYF.